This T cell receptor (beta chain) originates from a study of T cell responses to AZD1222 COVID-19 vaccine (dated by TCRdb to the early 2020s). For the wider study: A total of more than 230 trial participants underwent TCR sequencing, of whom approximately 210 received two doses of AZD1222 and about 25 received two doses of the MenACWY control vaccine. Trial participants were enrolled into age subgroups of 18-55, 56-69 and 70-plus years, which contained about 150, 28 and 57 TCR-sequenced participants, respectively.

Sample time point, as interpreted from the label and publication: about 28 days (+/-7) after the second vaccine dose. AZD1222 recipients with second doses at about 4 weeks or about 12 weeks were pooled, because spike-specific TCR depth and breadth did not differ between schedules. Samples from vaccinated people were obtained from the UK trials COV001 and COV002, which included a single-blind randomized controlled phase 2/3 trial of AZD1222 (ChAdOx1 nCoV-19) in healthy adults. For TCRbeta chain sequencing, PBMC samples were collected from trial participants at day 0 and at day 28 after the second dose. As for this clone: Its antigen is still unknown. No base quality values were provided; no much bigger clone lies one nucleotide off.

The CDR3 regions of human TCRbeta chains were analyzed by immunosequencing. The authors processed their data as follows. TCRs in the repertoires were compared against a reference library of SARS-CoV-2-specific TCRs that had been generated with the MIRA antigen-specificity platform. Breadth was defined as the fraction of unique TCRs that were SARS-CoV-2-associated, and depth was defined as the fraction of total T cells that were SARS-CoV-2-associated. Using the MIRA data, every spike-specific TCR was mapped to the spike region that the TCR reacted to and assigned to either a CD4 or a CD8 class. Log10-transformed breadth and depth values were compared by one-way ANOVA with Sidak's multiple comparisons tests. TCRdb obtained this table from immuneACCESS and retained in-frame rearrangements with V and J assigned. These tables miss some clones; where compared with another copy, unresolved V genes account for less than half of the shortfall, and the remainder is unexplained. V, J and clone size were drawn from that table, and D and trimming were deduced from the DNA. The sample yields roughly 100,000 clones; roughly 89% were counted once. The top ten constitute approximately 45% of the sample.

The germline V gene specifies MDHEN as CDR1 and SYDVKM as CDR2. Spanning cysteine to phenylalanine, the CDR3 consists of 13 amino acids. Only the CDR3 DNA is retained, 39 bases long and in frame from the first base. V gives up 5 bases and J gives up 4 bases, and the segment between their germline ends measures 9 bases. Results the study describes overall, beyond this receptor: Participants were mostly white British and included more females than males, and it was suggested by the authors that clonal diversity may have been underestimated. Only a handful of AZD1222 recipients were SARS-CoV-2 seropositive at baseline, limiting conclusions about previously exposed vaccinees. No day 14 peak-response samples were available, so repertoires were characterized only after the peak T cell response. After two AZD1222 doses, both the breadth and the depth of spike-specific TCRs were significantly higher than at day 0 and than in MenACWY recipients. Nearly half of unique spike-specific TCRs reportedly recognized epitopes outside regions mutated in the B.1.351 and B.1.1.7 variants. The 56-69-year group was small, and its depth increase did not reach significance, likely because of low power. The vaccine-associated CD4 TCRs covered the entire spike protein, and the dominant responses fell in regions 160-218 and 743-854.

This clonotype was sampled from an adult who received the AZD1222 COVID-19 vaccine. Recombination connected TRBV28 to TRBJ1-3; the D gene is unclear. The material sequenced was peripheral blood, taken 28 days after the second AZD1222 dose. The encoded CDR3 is CASSLLSGNTIYF. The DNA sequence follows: TGTGCCAGCAGTCTACTATCGGGAAACACCATATATTTT.